This TCR beta chain stems from a study of early T cells in non-severe SARS-CoV-2 infection. As for the study in general: Investigators sequenced bulk RNA drawn from unsorted whole blood, and chains remained unpaired.

Germline CDR1 reads SGHTA; CDR2 reads FQGNSA. The CDR3 consists of 17 residues. V was clipped by 5 bases and J by 5 bases; unmatched bases: 9. This clonotype has more than one count but fewer than ten. Unique molecular identifiers were affixed to single, distinct cDNA molecules. From the 5' RACE reads, TCRdb called clonotypes with MiXCR, one entry per CDR3 protein. This table holds 57,000 or so distinct CDR3 sequences, roughly 5.9% found once. Sequenced material: whole blood. The V call is TRBV7-2, the J call TRBJ2-7, with TRBD2 identical over 16 bases. The receptor was derived from an adult who was a healthcare worker with PCR-confirmed SARS-CoV-2 infection or an uninfected control (not recorded which). The CDR3 sequence is CASSTGTSGGAGHEQYF. CDR3 in DNA: TGTGCCAGCAGCACTGGGACTAGCGGGGGGGCCGGCCACGAGCAGTACTTC. The whole variable domain, filled in from reference TRBV7-2 and TRBJ2-7, reads GAGVSQSPSNKVTEKGKDVELRCDPISGHTALYWYRQSLGQGLEFLIYFQGNSAPDKSGLPSDRFSAERTGGSVSTLTIQRTQQEDSAVYLCASSTGTSGGAGHEQYFGPGTRLTVT.